Presented here are 7 T cell receptor beta chains from one specimen sequenced in a study of T-cell memory formation after mild COVID-19. TCRdb re-called the 5' RACE reads with MiXCR, one entry per CDR3 protein. The data contain 190,000 or so distinct CDR3 sequences, around a fifth of them seen just once; the ten biggest clones take up more than 20%. Material for sequencing was PBMCs or a T cell subset sorted from them (not recorded which). These receptors all come from an adult woman who had mild COVID-19 (a few samples of this study predate the infection). Cell type and time point are not known.

This clonotype has just a few counts. This rearrangement joins TRBV6-5 to TRBJ1-1; D is perhaps TRBD1 (5 bases). CDR3 length equals 15 residues. V lost 4 bases and J 3 bases, leaving 15 bases between the germline ends. The germline gives CDR1 MNHEY, CDR2 SVGAGI. As DNA, the CDR3 is TGTGCCAGCAGTTTTTGGACTGGGACGGACACTGAAGCTTTCTTT. It translates to CASSFWTGTDTEAFF.

This clonotype was counted between two and nine times. The chain has TRBV7-9 and TRBJ2-2; D unclear. Deletions cut 2 bases from V and 6 bases from J, with 4 bases between. CDR3 length: 12 residues. Germline CDR1 is SEHNR and CDR2 is FQNEAQ (reference sequence). The CDR3 bases are TGTGCCAGCAGCTTACCCGCCGGGGAGCTGTTTTTT. Protein sequence: CASSLPAGELFF.

This clonotype has a handful of counts. This chain uses TRBV9 with TRBJ2-1; perhaps TRBD1 as D (6 bases). This CDR3 has 16 residues. Deletions cut 3 bases from V and 2 bases from J, with 15 bases between. The germline gives CDR1 SGDLS, CDR2 YYNGEE. The CDR3 protein is CASSAARQGTYNEQFF. For the CDR3, the DNA is TGTGCCAGCAGCGCAGCTAGGCAGGGGACCTACAATGAGCAGTTCTTC.

The chain uses TRBV29-1 and TRBJ1-2; D is perhaps TRBD1 (5 bases). There are 13 residues in the CDR3. CDR1 SQVTM and CDR2 ANQGSEA come from the germline V gene. V lost 6 bases to trimming and J lost 4 bases, with 15 bases between them. The CDR3 nucleotides read TGCAGCGTGTACTTGGGACTTCCCTATGGCTACACCTTC. It specifies CSVYLGLPYGYTF.

The chain employs TRBV9 and TRBJ2-1, with 10 nucleotides matching TRBD2. CDR3 size: 15 residues. The J segment lost 3 bases and the V segment lost 4 bases, leaving 4 bases of the junction unmatched. CDR1 SGDLS and CDR2 YYNGEE come from the germline V gene. The CDR3 spells CASSPRLAGYNEQFF. Here the CDR3 DNA reads TGTGCCAGCAGCCCCCGACTAGCGGGCTACAATGAGCAGTTCTTC. Full variable domain (remainder filled in from reference TRBV9 and TRBJ2-1): DSGVTQTPKHLITATGQRVTLRCSPRSGDLSVYWYQQSLDQGLQFLIQYYNGEERAKGNILERFSAQQFPDLHSELNLSSLELGDSALYFCASSPRLAGYNEQFFGPGTRLTVL.

The chain combines TRBV12-3 or TRBV12-4 with TRBJ2-1; D is uncertain. The V gene lost 7 bases and the J gene lost 4 bases, with 11 bases spanning the gap. CDR3 size: 13 residues. The CDR3 here is CASTDLDYNEQFF. DNA of the CDR3: TGTGCCAGCACCGATCTAGATTACAATGAGCAGTTCTTC.

This clonotype was picked up a small number of times. This chain links TRBV9 with TRBJ1-1; TRBD1 agrees at 9 bases. CDR1 is SGDLS and CDR2 is YYNGEE in the germline V gene. The CDR3 is 15 amino acids. The V segment lost 3 bases and the J segment 5 bases; nucleotides outside the gene matches: 8. The CDR3 region has the DNA TGTGCCAGCAGCGCATCGACAGGGGGACGAACTGAAGCTTTCTTT. Protein sequence: CASSASTGGRTEAFF.